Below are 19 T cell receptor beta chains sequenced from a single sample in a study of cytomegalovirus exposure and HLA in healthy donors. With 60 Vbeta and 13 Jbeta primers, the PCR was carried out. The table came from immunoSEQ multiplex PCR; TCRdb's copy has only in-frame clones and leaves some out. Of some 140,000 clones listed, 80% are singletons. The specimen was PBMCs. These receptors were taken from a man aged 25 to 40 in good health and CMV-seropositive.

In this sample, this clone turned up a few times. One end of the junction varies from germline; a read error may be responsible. In DNA form, the CDR3 reads TGTGCCAGCAGAGAATACGGACAGGGTACCCAGCAGTACTTC. This encodes CASREYGQGTQQYF. The gene calls are TRBV25-1 and TRBJ2-7; TRBD1 aligns across 8 bases. There are 14 residues in the CDR3. Germline CDR1 is MGHDK and CDR2 is SYGVNS.

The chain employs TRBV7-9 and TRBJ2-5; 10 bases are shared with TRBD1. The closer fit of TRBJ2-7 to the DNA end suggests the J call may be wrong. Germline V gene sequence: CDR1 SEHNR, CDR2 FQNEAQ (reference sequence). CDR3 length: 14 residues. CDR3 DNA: TGTGCCAGCAGCTTACCGACAGGGGGCCACGAGCAGTACTTC. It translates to CASSLPTGGHEQYF.

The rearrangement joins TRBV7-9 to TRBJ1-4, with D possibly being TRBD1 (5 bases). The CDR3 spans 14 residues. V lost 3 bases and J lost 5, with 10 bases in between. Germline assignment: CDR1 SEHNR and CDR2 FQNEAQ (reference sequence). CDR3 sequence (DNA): TGTGCCAGCAGCTTTGGGGGGATAAATGAAAAACTGTTTTTT. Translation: CASSFGGINEKLFF.

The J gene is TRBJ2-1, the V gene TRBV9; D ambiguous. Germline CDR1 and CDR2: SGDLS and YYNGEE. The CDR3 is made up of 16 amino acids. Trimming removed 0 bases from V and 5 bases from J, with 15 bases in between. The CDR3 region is CASSVAMSGSDNEQFF. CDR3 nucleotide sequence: TGTGCCAGCAGCGTAGCTATGTCCGGCAGCGACAATGAGCAGTTCTTC.

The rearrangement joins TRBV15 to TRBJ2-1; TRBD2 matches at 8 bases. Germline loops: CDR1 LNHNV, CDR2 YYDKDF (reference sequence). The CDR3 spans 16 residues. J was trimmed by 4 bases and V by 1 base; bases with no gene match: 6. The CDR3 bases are TGTGCCACCAGCAGAGTGAAGCGGGAGACTTACAATGAGCAGTTCTTC. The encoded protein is CATSRVKRETYNEQFF.

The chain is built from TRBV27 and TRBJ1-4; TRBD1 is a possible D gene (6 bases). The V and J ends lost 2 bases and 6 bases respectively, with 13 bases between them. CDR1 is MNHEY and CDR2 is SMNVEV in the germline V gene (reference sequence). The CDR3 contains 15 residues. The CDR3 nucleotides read TGTGCCAGCAGTTTAACAGGGTTACTGGATGAAAAACTGTTTTTT. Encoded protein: CASSLTGLLDEKLFF.

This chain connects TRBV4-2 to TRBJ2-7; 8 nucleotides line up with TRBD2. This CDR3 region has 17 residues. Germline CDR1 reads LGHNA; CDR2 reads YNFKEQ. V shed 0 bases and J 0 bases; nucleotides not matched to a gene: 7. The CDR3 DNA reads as TGTGCCAGCAGCCAAGATGATGCGACTAGCGTCTCCTACGAGCAGTACTTC. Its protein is CASSQDDATSVSYEQYF.

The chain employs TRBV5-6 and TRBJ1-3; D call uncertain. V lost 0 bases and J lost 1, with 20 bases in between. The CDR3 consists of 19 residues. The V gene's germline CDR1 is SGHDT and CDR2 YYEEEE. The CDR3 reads CASSLEKAAGWASGNTIYF. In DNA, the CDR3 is TGTGCCAGCAGCTTGGAAAAGGCAGCGGGGTGGGCATCTGGAAACACCATATATTTT.

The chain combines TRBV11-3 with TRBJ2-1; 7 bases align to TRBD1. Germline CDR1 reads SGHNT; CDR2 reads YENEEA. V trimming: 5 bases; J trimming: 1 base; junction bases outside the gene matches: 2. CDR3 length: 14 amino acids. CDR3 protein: CASSTDRSYNEQFF. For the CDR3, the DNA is TGTGCCAGCAGCACGGACAGGTCCTACAATGAGCAGTTCTTC.

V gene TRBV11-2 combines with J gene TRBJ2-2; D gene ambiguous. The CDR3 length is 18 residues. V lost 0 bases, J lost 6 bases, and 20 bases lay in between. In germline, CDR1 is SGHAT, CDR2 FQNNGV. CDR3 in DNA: TGTGCCAGCAGCTTAGATGATAGCCGGTGGTTAGGAGCCGGGGAGCTGTTTTTT. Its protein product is CASSLDDSRWLGAGELFF. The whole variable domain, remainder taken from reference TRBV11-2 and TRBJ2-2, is EAGVAQSPRYKIIEKRQSVAFWCNPISGHATLYWYQQILGQGPKLLIQFQNNGVVDDSQLPKDRFSAERLKGVDSTLKIQPAKLEDSAVYLCASSLDDSRWLGAGELFFGEGSRLTVL.

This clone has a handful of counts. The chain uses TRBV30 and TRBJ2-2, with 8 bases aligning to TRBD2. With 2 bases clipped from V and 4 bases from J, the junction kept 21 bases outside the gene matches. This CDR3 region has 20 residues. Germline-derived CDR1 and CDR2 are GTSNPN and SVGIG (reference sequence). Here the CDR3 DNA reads TGTGCCTGGAGTTTGGAGGTAGGACTAGCTGTCCGGCCCACCACCGGGGAGCTGTTTTTT. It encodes CAWSLEVGLAVRPTTGELFF.

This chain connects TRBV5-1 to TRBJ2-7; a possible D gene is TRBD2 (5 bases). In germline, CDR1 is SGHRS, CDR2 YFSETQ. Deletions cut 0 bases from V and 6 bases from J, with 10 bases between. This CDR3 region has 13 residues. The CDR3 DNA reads TGCGCCAGCAGCTTGGGAGGGAAACGCGAGCAGTACTTC. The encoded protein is CASSLGGKREQYF.

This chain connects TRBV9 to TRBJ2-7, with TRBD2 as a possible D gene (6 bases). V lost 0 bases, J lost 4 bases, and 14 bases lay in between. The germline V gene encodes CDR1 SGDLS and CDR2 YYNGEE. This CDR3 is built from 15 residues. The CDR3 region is CASSVGDSGGYEQYF. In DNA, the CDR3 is TGTGCCAGCAGCGTAGGAGATAGCGGAGGATACGAGCAGTACTTC.

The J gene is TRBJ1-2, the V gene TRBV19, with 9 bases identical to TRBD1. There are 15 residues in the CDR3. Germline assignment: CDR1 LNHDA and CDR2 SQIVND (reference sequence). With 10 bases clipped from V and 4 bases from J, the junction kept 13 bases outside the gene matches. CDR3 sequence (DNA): TGTGCCACAACAATTTCCGGGACAGGGAGCTATGGCTACACCTTC. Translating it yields CATTISGTGSYGYTF.

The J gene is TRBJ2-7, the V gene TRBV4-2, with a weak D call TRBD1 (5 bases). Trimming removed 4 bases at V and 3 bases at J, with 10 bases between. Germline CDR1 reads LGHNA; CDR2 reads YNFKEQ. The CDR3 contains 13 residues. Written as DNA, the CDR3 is TGTGCCAGCAGCCCCCGACAGAGCTACGAGCAGTACTTC. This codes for CASSPRQSYEQYF.

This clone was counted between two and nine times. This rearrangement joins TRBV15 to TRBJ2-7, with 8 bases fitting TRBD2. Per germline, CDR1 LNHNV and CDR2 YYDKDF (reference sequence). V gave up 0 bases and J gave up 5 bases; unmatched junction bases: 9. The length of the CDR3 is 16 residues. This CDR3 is CATSRDLSSGRDEQYF. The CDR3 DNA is TGTGCCACCAGCAGAGACCTCTCGAGCGGGAGAGACGAGCAGTACTTC.

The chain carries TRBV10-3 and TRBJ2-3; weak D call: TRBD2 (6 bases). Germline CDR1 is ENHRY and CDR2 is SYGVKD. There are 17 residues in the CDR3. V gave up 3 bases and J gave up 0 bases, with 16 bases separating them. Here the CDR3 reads CAISEATSSPSTDTQYF. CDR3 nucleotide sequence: TGTGCCATCAGTGAAGCGACTAGTTCTCCTAGCACAGATACGCAGTATTTT.

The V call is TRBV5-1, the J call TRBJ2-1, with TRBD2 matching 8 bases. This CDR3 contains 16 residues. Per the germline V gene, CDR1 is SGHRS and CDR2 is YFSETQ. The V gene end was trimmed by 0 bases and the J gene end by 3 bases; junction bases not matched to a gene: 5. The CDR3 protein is CASSLVALADYNEQFF. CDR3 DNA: TGCGCCAGCAGCTTGGTAGCACTAGCGGACTACAATGAGCAGTTCTTC.

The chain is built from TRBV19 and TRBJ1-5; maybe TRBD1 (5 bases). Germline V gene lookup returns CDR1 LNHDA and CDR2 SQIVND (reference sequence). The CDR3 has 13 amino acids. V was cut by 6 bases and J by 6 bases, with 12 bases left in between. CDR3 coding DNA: TGTGCCAGTAGCCCCCAGGGAATTCAGCCCCAGCATTTT. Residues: CASSPQGIQPQHF.